Sequencing of this T cell receptor (beta chain) was carried out in a study of blood T cells in healthy people across ages. Next came a second PCR, run for about 6 to 11 cycles, which used a sample-barcoded 5' primer along with a J-beta primer mix. TCRdb independently ran MiXCR on the 5' RACE reads; one entry per CDR3 protein. Of 2 million or so distinct CDR3 sequences detected, 40% to 55% appear once; the ten largest clones hold around 2.1%. This clonotype was found a few times. Its antigen is not identified. CDR3 size: 12 residues. The germline V gene has CDR1 SNHLY and CDR2 FYNNEI. With V trimmed by 9 bases and J by 4 bases, 3 bases remained unmatched. The study, taken as a whole, reports: Getting older went along with TCR beta diversity per million T cells dropping roughly linearly.

The chain couples TRBV2 to TRBJ2-3; TRBD2 aligns across 8 bases. The clonotype originates from a woman aged 35 to 49 in good health. Sequencing input: blood. The CDR3 bases are TGTGCCAGGTCACTAGCGGCAGATACGCAGTATTTT. Translating gives CARSLAADTQYF.